This passage covers 18 T cell receptor beta chains from one sample sequenced in a study of shared clonotypes between healthy human individuals. TCRdb's table, derived via immunoSEQ multiplex PCR, lists solely in-frame clones and lacks some. In the table there are 190,000 or so clones, 85% to 95% of which are singletons. The sample was naive CD4+ T cells sorted from blood. Documented subset: CD45RA+ positively selected. These receptors were collected from a woman in her 30s in good health.

The chain links TRBV28 to TRBJ1-3; TRBD1 agrees at 8 bases. The germline V gene encodes CDR1 MDHEN and CDR2 SYDVKM. The CDR3 extends over 15 amino acids. Germline trimming cut 7 bases from V and 0 bases from J; bases unmatched to any gene: 5. CDR3 sequence (DNA): TGTGCCAGCAACGGACAGGGAATCTCTGGAAACACCATATATTTT. It codes for CASNGQGISGNTIYF.

This chain links TRBV2 with TRBJ2-7; TRBD2 is a possible D gene (6 bases). Deletions cut 8 bases from V and 2 bases from J, with 10 bases between. This CDR3 has 12 amino acids. Germline CDR1 SNHLY, CDR2 FYNNEI. In nucleotides, the CDR3 is TGTGCCAGCCGGGACTTAGCCTACGAGCAGTACTTC. This translates into CASRDLAYEQYF.

The J gene is TRBJ2-5, the V gene TRBV11-3; D unresolved. The DNA end is more similar to TRBJ2-7, so the J call may be wrong. The CDR3 covers 13 residues. Per germline, CDR1 SGHNT and CDR2 YENEEA. CDR3 nucleotide sequence: TGTGCCAGCAGCCCGGACGCTGGGAACGAGCAGTACTTC. It codes for CASSPDAGNEQYF.

This clone was seen a single time. The genes are TRBV25-1 and TRBJ1-1; no definite D call. Germline lookup yields CDR1 MGHDK and CDR2 SYGVNS. The CDR3 has 13 amino acids. The V end was cut by 6 bases, the J end by 1 base, with 9 bases between. The CDR3 nucleotides read TGTGCCAGCAGCCCCCATGAGAACACTGAAGCTTTCTTT. This sequence encodes CASSPHENTEAFF.

This chain connects TRBV15 to TRBJ2-7, with 7 bases lining up with TRBD2. Losses at the gene ends were 0 bases for V and 2 bases for J; bases not matched to a gene: 10. CDR3 size: 17 residues. Germline CDR1 is LNHNV and CDR2 is YYDKDF (reference sequence). In DNA, the CDR3 is TGTGCCACCAGCAGAGATCACAGCGGGAAAGGTGCCTACGAGCAGTACTTC. Translated: CATSRDHSGKGAYEQYF.

J is TRBJ2-5 and V is TRBV2; tentative D call: TRBD1 (5 bases). TRBJ2-7 explains the end of the DNA better; the J call may be wrong. The germline CDR1 and CDR2 sequences are SNHLY and FYNNEI. The CDR3 consists of 13 residues. CDR3 in DNA: TGTGCCAGCGGGCGGACAAGAACCTACGAGCAGTACTTC. It yields the protein CASGRTRTYEQYF.

The chain joins TRBV1 to TRBJ2-1; the table's D call, TRBD2, has no DNA check behind it. TRBV1 has pseudogene status. There are 21 residues in the CDR3. CDR3 protein: CTSSQDNPTPLAGENYNEQFF. The CDR3, as DNA: TGCACCAGCAGCCAAGATAACCCAACCCCACTAGCGGGAGAAAACTACAATGAGCAGTTCTTC.

This chain uses TRBV28 with TRBJ1-2; tentative D call: TRBD1 (5 bases). Germline CDR1 reads MDHEN; CDR2 reads SYDVKM. The CDR3 extends over 15 amino acids. The V end was cut by 6 bases, the J end by 6 bases, with 20 bases between. The CDR3 DNA follows: TGTGCCAGCAGCGTAAGCTCTGCAGGGTTCGATGGCTACACCTTC. It specifies CASSVSSAGFDGYTF.

The CDR3 sequence: CASSTLRTSGAYEQYF. The CDR3 DNA reads as TGTGCCAGCAGTACCCTACGGACTAGCGGGGCCTACGAGCAGTACTTC. This rearrangement joins TRBV27 to TRBJ2-7, with 12 bases aligning to TRBD2. CDR3 size: 16 residues. V dropped 5 bases and J dropped 2; count of bases not matched to a gene: 7. Germline V lookup: CDR1 MNHEY, CDR2 SMNVEV (reference sequence).

Concerning this clone: Other DNA variants within this sample encode the same CDR3. The chain employs TRBV28 and TRBJ2-7; D tentatively fits TRBD1 or TRBD2 (5 bases each). Trimming cost V 4 bases and J 0 bases, with 10 bases left between them. The CDR3 runs to 14 residues. CDR1 MDHEN and CDR2 SYDVKM come from the germline V gene. As DNA, the CDR3 is TGTGCCAGCAGTTCCCCCGGGACCTCCTACGAGCAGTACTTC. It encodes CASSSPGTSYEQYF.

Only a few counts were recorded for this clone. This chain links TRBV5-8 with TRBJ2-6; no clear D. Germline values: CDR1 SGHTS, CDR2 YDEGEE. With 5 bases removed from V and 5 bases from J, the gap between germline ends came to 17 bases. The CDR3 sequence is 16 residues long. CDR3 in amino acids: CASRCVTQSRANVLTF. The CDR3 DNA reads as TGTGCCAGCAGATGTGTTACACAAAGTCGGGCCAACGTCCTGACTTTC.

The chain joins TRBV28 to TRBJ2-7; 11 bases are a match to TRBD2. In germline, CDR1 is MDHEN, CDR2 SYDVKM. The CDR3 consists of 15 residues. The V segment lost 3 bases and the J segment 3 bases; nucleotides outside the gene matches: 4. CDR3 protein: CASSFPTSGSYEQYF. The CDR3 coding sequence is TGTGCCAGCAGTTTCCCTACTAGCGGGAGCTACGAGCAGTACTTC.

In this sample, this clone turned up a few times. The same CDR3 arises from other DNA sequences in this sample as well. J is TRBJ2-5 and V is TRBV5-1; D remains ambiguous. CDR3 length equals 11 residues. V was clipped by 0 bases and J by 3 bases, with 0 bases between them. Germline values: CDR1 SGHRS, CDR2 YFSETQ. The CDR3 nucleotides read TGCGCCAGCAGCTTGGAAGAGACCCAGTACTTC. Protein sequence: CASSLEETQYF.

This chain uses TRBV18 with TRBJ2-2; 8 nucleotides align to TRBD2. The junction had 5 bases not matched to a gene; V was cut back by 1 base and J by 4 bases. The germline gives CDR1 KGHSH, CDR2 LQKENI. The CDR3 extends over 16 amino acids. The DNA of the CDR3 is TGTGCCAGCTCACCACAAACTAGCGGAGCCACCGGGGAGCTGTTTTTT. It specifies CASSPQTSGATGELFF.

The chain combines TRBV5-1 with TRBJ1-2, with 12 positions matching TRBD1. The CDR3 totals 14 residues. Germline loops: CDR1 SGHRS, CDR2 YFSETQ. J gave up 8 bases and V 4 bases, and 6 bases lay outside the gene matches. The CDR3 DNA follows: TGCGCCAGCAGCAGGGGACAGGGGGCGCACGGCTACACCTTC. This encodes CASSRGQGAHGYTF.

The chain recombines TRBV6-5 with TRBJ2-5; D is tentatively TRBD1 or TRBD2 (5 bases each). V gave up 6 bases and J gave up 4 bases, with 15 bases separating them. In germline, CDR1 is MNHEY, CDR2 SVGAGI. CDR3 length equals 14 residues. CDR3 protein: CASRFNGGLETQYF. CDR3 DNA sequence: TGTGCCAGCAGGTTTAATGGGGGTTTAGAGACCCAGTACTTC.

The chain carries TRBV28 and TRBJ2-7; TRBD1 is a possible D gene (6 bases). V lost 7 bases and J 3 bases, leaving 16 bases between the germline ends. Per the germline V gene, CDR1 is MDHEN and CDR2 is SYDVKM. This CDR3 comprises 14 residues. CDR3 sequence: CASTQAGTHYEQYF. The CDR3 nucleotides read TGTGCCAGCACACAAGCCGGGACACACTACGAGCAGTACTTC.

The table lists this clone with a few counts. J is TRBJ2-7 and V is TRBV5-1; 9 bases line up with TRBD1. J was trimmed by 4 bases and V by 4 bases; bases with no gene match: 9. CDR1 and CDR2 from the germline V gene are SGHRS and YFSETQ. The CDR3 is 15 amino acids. The CDR3 protein is CASSGGPGQGYEQYF. DNA of the CDR3: TGCGCCAGCAGCGGGGGGCCCGGACAGGGGTACGAGCAGTACTTC. Full variable domain (outside the CDR3, taken from reference TRBV5-1 and TRBJ2-7): KAGVTQTPRYLIKTRGQQVTLSCSPISGHRSVSWYQQTPGQGLQFLFEYFSETQRNKGNFPGRFSGRQFSNSRSEMNVSTLELGDSALYLCASSGGPGQGYEQYFGPGTRLTVT.